The clone carrying this T cell receptor beta chain was found many times. Unique molecular identifiers were built into the TCRbeta library. MiXCR, applied by TCRdb to the PCR reads, yields one record per CDR3 protein. This sample yields roughly 100,000 distinct CDR3 sequences, of which roughly 7.7% are seen a single time; 6.9% belongs to the top ten. These data belong to a study of T-cell reconstitution after alpha-beta-depleted transplantation in children. The CDR3 totals 20 residues. The ends lost 1 base at V and 1 base at J; junction bases unmatched: 10. The germline CDR1 and CDR2 sequences are MGHDK and SYGVNS.

J is TRBJ2-2 and V is TRBV25-1, with TRBD1 matching 12 bases. The starting material was PBMCs from the stem cell graft donor, obtained from the stem cell graft. This clonotype was sampled from a human donor who donated a stem cell graft to a child with congenital amegakaryocytic thrombocytopenia. CDR3 protein: CASSEFAGTGGAENTGELFF. CDR3 DNA sequence: TGTGCCAGCAGTGAATTTGCCGGGACAGGGGGCGCCGAGAACACCGGGGAGCTGTTTTTT.